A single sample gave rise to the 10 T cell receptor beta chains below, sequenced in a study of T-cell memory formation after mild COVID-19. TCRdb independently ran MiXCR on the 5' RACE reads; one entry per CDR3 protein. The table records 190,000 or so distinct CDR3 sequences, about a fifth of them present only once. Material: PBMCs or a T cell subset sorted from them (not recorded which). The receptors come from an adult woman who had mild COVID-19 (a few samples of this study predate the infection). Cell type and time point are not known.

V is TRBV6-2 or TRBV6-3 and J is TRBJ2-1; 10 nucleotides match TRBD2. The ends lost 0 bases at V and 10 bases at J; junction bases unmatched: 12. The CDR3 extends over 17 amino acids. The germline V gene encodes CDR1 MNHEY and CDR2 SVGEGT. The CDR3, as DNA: TGTGCCAGCAGTTACTCGGGCTCTAGCGGGGGACCTCACGAGCAGTTCTTC. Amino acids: CASSYSGSSGGPHEQFF.

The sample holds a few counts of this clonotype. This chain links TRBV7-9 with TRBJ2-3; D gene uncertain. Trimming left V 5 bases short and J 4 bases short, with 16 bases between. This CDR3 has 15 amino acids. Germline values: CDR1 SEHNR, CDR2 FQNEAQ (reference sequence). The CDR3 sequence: CASSALTTIADTQYF. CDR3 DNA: TGTGCCAGCAGCGCGTTAACAACCATCGCAGATACGCAGTATTTT.

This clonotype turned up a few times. The CDR3 sequence is CASSLEESSYNEQFF. The CDR3, as DNA: TGTGCCAGCAGCTTAGAGGAAAGCTCCTACAATGAGCAGTTCTTC. J is TRBJ2-1 and V is TRBV7-8, with unresolved D. Per the germline V gene, CDR1 is SGHVS and CDR2 is FQNEAQ. V was pared by 1 base and J by 0 bases, with 7 bases between. The CDR3 is made up of 15 amino acids.

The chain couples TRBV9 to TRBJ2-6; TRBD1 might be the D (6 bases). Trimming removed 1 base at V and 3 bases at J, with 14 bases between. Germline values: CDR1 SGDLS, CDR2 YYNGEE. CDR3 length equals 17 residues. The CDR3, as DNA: TGTGCCAGCAGCGTAAAGTATGGGGGCGGTGGGGCCAACGTCCTGACTTTC. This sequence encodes CASSVKYGGGGANVLTF. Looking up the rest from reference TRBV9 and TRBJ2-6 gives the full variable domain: DSGVTQTPKHLITATGQRVTLRCSPRSGDLSVYWYQQSLDQGLQFLIQYYNGEERAKGNILERFSAQQFPDLHSELNLSSLELGDSALYFCASSVKYGGGGANVLTFGAGSRLTVL.

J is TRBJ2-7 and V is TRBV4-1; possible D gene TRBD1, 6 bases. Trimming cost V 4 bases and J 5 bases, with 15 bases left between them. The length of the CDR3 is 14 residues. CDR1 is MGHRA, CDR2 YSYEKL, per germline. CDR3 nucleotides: TGCGCCAGCAGCCCCGCAGACAGGTGCGACGAGCAGTACTTC. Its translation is CASSPADRCDEQYF.

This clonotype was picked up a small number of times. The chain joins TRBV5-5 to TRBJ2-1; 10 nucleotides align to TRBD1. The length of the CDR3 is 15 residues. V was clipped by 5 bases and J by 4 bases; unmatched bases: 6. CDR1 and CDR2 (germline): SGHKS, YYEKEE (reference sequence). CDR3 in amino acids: CASRPGQGWYNEQFF. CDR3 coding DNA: TGTGCCAGCAGACCGGGACAGGGGTGGTACAATGAGCAGTTCTTC.

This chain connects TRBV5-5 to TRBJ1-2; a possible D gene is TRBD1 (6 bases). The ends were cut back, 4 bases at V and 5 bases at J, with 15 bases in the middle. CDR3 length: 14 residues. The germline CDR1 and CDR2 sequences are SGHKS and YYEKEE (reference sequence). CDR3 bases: TGTGCCAGCAGCGTCGCACAGGGCCAATATGGCTACACCTTC. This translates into CASSVAQGQYGYTF.

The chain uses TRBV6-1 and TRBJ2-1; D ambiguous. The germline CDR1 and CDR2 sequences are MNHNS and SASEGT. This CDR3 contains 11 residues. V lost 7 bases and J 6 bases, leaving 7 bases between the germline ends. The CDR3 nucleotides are TGTGCCAGCATGTATGCCAATGAGCAGTTCTTC. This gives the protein CASMYANEQFF.

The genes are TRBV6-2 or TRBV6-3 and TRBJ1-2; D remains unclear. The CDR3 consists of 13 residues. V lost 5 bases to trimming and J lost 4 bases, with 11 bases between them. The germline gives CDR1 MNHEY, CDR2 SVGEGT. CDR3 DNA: TGTGCCAGCAGTGCCGGGATTGCCTATGGCTACACCTTC. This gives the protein CASSAGIAYGYTF.

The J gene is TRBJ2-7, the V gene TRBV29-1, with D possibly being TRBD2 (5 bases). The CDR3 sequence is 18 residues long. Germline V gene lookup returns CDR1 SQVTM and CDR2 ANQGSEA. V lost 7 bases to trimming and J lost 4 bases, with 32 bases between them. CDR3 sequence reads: CSEFRGAPVTFEVYEQYF. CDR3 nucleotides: TGCAGCGAATTCCGGGGAGCGCCAGTGACTTTTGAGGTATACGAGCAGTACTTC.